One and the same sample provided the 2 T cell receptor beta chains below, sequenced in a study of blood T cell repertoires in COVID-19. Here immunoSEQ multiplex PCR was the method, and the copy in TCRdb shows in-frame clones only, minus some. The repertoire consists of approximately 530,000 clones, with 85% to 90% occurring once and the leading ten covering less than 9.5%. The specimen was peripheral blood. Receptors originate from a woman in her fifties or sixties with COVID-19, enrolled during active disease.

Notes on this clone: The junction does not match germline at one end; this may be a read error. The V and J genes are TRBV27 and TRBJ2-1; 7 bases are a match to TRBD1. This CDR3 is 15 amino acids long. CDR1 is MNHEY and CDR2 is SMNVEV in the germline V gene (reference sequence). Here the CDR3 reads CASSLSTGVYSEQFF. In DNA form, the CDR3 reads TGTGCCAGCAGTCTCTCAACAGGGGTTTACAGTGAGCAGTTCTTC.

The chain joins TRBV10-3 to TRBJ2-3; D ambiguous. Per the germline V gene, CDR1 is ENHRY and CDR2 is SYGVKD. V gave up 3 bases and J gave up 2 bases, with 9 bases separating them. The CDR3 has 14 amino acids. The CDR3 here is CAISDPYNTDTQYF. The DNA of the CDR3 is TGTGCCATCAGTGATCCATACAACACAGATACGCAGTATTTT.